The 17 T cell receptor beta chains reported below all come from one sample, sequenced in a study of stem cell transplantation in POMP-related autoinflammatory disease. Sequencing was performed with immunoSEQ multiplex PCR; in TCRdb, only in-frame clones are kept and a portion is missing. This sample has 9,500 to 10,000 clones; about four fifths occur once, and the top ten carry under 6%. The sample was CD4+ T cells from PBMCs, taken after stem cell transplantation. These receptors came from a human patient with POMP-related autoinflammation and immune dysregulation (PRAID). Some T cells may originate from the graft donor.

This rearrangement joins TRBV5-6 to TRBJ1-2; weak D call: TRBD1 (5 bases). The CDR3 loop spans 15 amino acids. Between the trimmed V and J ends, which lost 4 bases and 4 bases, there was a span of 17 bases. The germline gives CDR1 SGHDT, CDR2 YYEEEE. For the CDR3, the DNA is TGTGCCAGCAGCGGAACAGGCGGGGCTGTCTATGGCTACACCTTC. Amino acid sequence: CASSGTGGAVYGYTF.

This chain joins TRBV9 and TRBJ1-1; 9 bases map to TRBD1. This CDR3 is 15 amino acids long. Looked up from germline, CDR1 is SGDLS and CDR2 is YYNGEE. V gave up 3 bases and J gave up 4 bases; unmatched junction bases: 7. The CDR3 loop reads CASSAGQGLVTEAFF. CDR3 nucleotides: TGTGCCAGCAGCGCGGGACAGGGTTTGGTCACTGAAGCTTTCTTT.

The gene calls are TRBV30 and TRBJ1-3; no firm D call. Germline V lookup: CDR1 GTSNPN, CDR2 SVGIG (reference sequence). There are 12 residues in the CDR3. The V end lost 4 bases, the J end lost 3 bases, and 7 bases lay between the germline ends. The CDR3 DNA sequence: TGTGCCTGGACCTCAGGTGGAAACACCATATATTTT. Translated: CAWTSGGNTIYF. Variable domain in full (rest from reference TRBV30 and TRBJ1-3): SQTIHQWPATLVQPVGSPLSLECTVEGTSNPNLYWYRQAAGRGLQLLFYSVGIGQISSEVPQNLSASRPQDRQFILSSKKLLLSDSGFYLCAWTSGGNTIYFGEGSWLTVV.

This chain connects TRBV10-1 to TRBJ2-3, with D maybe TRBD2 (6 bases). Trimming stripped 3 bases from V and 4 bases from J, with 14 bases between. The CDR3 is 15 residues long. The V gene's germline CDR1 is WNHNN and CDR2 SYGVQD (reference sequence). The CDR3 spells CASSDSGTRADTQYF. The CDR3, as DNA: TGCGCCAGCAGTGATAGCGGAACCCGGGCAGATACGCAGTATTTT.

The chain combines TRBV3-1 (or the pseudogene TRBV3-2) with TRBJ1-5; D call uncertain. This CDR3 has 14 amino acids. Germline assignment: CDR1 LGHDT and CDR2 YNNKEL (reference sequence). V shed 4 bases and J shed 4 bases, with 11 bases lying between them. The CDR3 is CASSPSYRNQPQHF. The CDR3 region has the DNA TGTGCCAGCAGCCCCTCCTATCGGAATCAGCCCCAGCATTTT.

The gene calls are TRBV4-1 and TRBJ2-1; the match to TRBD2 covers 8 bases. The J segment lost 3 bases and the V segment lost 0 bases, leaving 1 base of the junction unmatched. The germline V gene encodes CDR1 MGHRA and CDR2 YSYEKL. The CDR3 consists of 15 residues. For the CDR3, the DNA is TGCGCCAGCAGCCAAGAAGCGGGAGTCTACAATGAGCAGTTCTTC. Its translation: CASSQEAGVYNEQFF.

This chain connects TRBV7-8 to TRBJ1-3; D is ambiguous. Germline CDR1 and CDR2: SGHVS and FQNEAQ. The CDR3 has 13 residues. V shed 7 bases and J shed 2 bases, with 9 bases lying between them. The CDR3 sequence: CASKKFAGNTIYF. CDR3 in DNA: TGTGCCAGCAAAAAATTTGCTGGAAACACCATATATTTT.

This chain joins TRBV5-1 and TRBJ2-2; D remains ambiguous. The CDR3 loop spans 15 amino acids. The germline V gene encodes CDR1 SGHRS and CDR2 YFSETQ. The ends were cut back, 4 bases at V and 13 bases at J, with 23 bases in the middle. CDR3 sequence: CASSLSWPPRWGLFF. In DNA form, the CDR3 reads TGCGCCAGCAGCCTAAGTTGGCCCCCCCGATGGGGGCTGTTTTTT. Full variable domain (rest looked up from reference TRBV5-1 and TRBJ2-2): KAGVTQTPRYLIKTRGQQVTLSCSPISGHRSVSWYQQTPGQGLQFLFEYFSETQRNKGNFPGRFSGRQFSNSRSEMNVSTLELGDSALYLCASSLSWPPRWGLFFGEGSRLTVL.

The rearrangement joins TRBV11-2 to TRBJ2-5; D may be TRBD2 (5 bases). Germline lookup yields CDR1 SGHAT and CDR2 FQNNGV. The CDR3 sequence is 15 residues long. The V end lost 5 bases, the J end lost 1 base, and 14 bases lay between the germline ends. CDR3 bases: TGTGCCAGCAGCCCCCAAGCGGCACGCCAAGAGACCCAGTACTTC. This gives the protein CASSPQAARQETQYF.

This clone was recorded a few times. J is TRBJ1-2 and V is TRBV6-2 or TRBV6-3, with 7 bases matching TRBD1. Germline trimming cut 2 bases from V and 6 bases from J; bases unmatched to any gene: 15. Germline V gene sequence: CDR1 MNHEY, CDR2 SVGEGT. This CDR3 spans 17 amino acids. The CDR3 DNA follows: TGTGCCAGCAGTTACGTTTCCCTTCGGACAGGATCTGATGGCTACACCTTC. This sequence encodes CASSYVSLRTGSDGYTF.

The chain recombines TRBV19 with TRBJ2-2, with a possible D match to TRBD1 (7 bases). V was clipped by 9 bases and J by 0 bases, with 11 bases between them. CDR1 and CDR2 from the germline V gene are LNHDA and SQIVND (reference sequence). This CDR3 is built from 14 residues. The CDR3 is CASRGTANTGELFF. The CDR3 region has the DNA TGTGCCAGCCGGGGGACAGCGAACACCGGGGAGCTGTTTTTT. Filled out from reference TRBV19 and TRBJ2-2, the complete variable domain reads DGGITQSPKYLFRKEGQNVTLSCEQNLNHDAMYWYRQDPGQGLRLIYYSQIVNDFQKGDIAEGYSVSREKKESFPLTVTSAQKNPTAFYLCASRGTANTGELFFGEGSRLTVL.

DNA of the CDR3: TGTGCCAGCAGCCATAAGGATCGGGGCACTGAAGCTTTCTTT. Amino acid sequence: CASSHKDRGTEAFF. The V call is TRBV3-1 (or the pseudogene TRBV3-2), the J call TRBJ1-1; D remains unclear. The CDR3 contains 14 residues. V was pared by 3 bases and J by 4 bases, with 12 bases between. Germline V CDR1 and CDR2: LGHDT, YNNKEL (reference sequence).

The chain couples TRBV5-1 to TRBJ2-7; the match to TRBD2 covers 9 bases. The germline gives CDR1 SGHRS, CDR2 YFSETQ. The CDR3 consists of 15 residues. Trimming removed 3 bases from V and 5 bases from J; junction bases left unmatched: 9. CDR3 bases: TGCGCCAGCAGCTCCGGACTAGCGAGGGGGGACGAGCAGTACTTC. Its translation is CASSSGLARGDEQYF.

The V gene is TRBV28, the J gene TRBJ2-7, with 12 bases aligning to TRBD2. V was pared by 3 bases and J by 7 bases, with 10 bases of the junction left unmatched. The CDR3 loop spans 16 amino acids. Germline V lookup: CDR1 MDHEN, CDR2 SYDVKM. In DNA form, the CDR3 reads TGTGCCAGCAGTTTTCGACTAGCGGGAGCGGTGGCTGAGCAGTACTTC. Translated: CASSFRLAGAVAEQYF.

The chain employs TRBV7-9 and TRBJ2-1; D may correspond to TRBD1 or TRBD2 (5 bases each). The CDR3 spans 15 residues. V dropped 4 bases and J dropped 5 bases, with 15 bases sitting between them. The germline V gene encodes CDR1 SEHNR and CDR2 FQNEAQ (reference sequence). CDR3 protein: CASSSGSMGHNEQFF. CDR3 DNA: TGTGCCAGCAGCTCAGGGAGTATGGGCCACAATGAGCAGTTCTTC. Together with reference TRBV7-9 and TRBJ2-1, the CDR3 gives the full variable domain: DTGVSQNPRHKITKRGQNVTFRCDPISEHNRLYWYRQTLGQGPEFLTYFQNEAQLEKSRLLSDRFSAERPKGSFSTLEIQRTEQGDSAMYLCASSSGSMGHNEQFFGPGTRLTVL.

V usage is TRBV7-2 and J usage is TRBJ2-5, with D possibly called TRBD1 or TRBD2 (6 bases each). This CDR3 region has 13 residues. Germline V gives CDR1 SGHTA, CDR2 FQGNSA. The V end was cut by 4 bases, the J end by 3 bases, with 9 bases between. The CDR3 loop is CASSSRGEETQYF. CDR3 DNA sequence: TGTGCCAGCAGCTCGAGGGGGGAAGAGACCCAGTACTTC.

The J gene is TRBJ2-3, the V gene TRBV13; tentatively, D is TRBD2 (6 bases). Germline loops: CDR1 PRHDT, CDR2 FYEKMQ (reference sequence). The length of the CDR3 is 17 residues. The V gene lost 0 bases and the J gene lost 2 bases, with 15 bases spanning the gap. CDR3 residues: CASSLGTRDFYTDTQYF. The DNA for the CDR3 is TGTGCCAGCAGCTTAGGGACCCGGGACTTCTACACAGATACGCAGTATTTT.